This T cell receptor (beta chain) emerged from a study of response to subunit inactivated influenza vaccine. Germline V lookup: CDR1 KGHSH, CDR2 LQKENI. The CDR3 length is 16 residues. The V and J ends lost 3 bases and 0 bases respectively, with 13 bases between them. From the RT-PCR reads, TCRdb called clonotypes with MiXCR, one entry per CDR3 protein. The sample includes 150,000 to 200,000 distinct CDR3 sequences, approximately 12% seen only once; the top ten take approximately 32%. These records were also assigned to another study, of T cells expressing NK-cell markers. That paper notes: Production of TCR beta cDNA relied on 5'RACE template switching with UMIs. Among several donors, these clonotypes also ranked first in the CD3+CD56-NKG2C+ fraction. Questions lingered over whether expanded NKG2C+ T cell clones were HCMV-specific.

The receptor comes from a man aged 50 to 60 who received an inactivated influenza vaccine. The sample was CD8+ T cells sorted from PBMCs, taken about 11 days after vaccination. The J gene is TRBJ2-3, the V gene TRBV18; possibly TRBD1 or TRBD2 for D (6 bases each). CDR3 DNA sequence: TGTGCCAGCTCACCGGGGGGACAACGTAGCACAGATACGCAGTATTTT. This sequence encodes CASSPGGQRSTDTQYF.